A selection of T cell receptor beta chains follows, all from one sample in a study of blood T cell repertoires in COVID-19. Clones were sequenced by immunoSEQ multiplex PCR, and TCRdb holds only the in-frame ones, with some missing. The table lists around 190,000 clones, around 80% of them singletons. Sample: peripheral blood. The source of these receptors is a woman between 55 and 75 years old with COVID-19, enrolled during active disease. The CDR3 runs from the conserved cysteine through the conserved F or W. The order of the fields is J gene, V gene, CDR3 protein.

>TRBJ2-2|TRBV7-9
CASSSTGTGVGNTGELFF
>TRBJ1-2|TRBV3-1/TRBV3-2
CASSQGSRDRGYGYTF
>TRBJ2-5|TRBV27
CASSPTSWGETQYF
>TRBJ2-2|TRBV4-3
CASSQLTSTTGELFF
>TRBJ2-7|TRBV3-1/TRBV3-2
CASSQGQYSYEQYF
>TRBJ2-3|TRBV11-2
CASSSPSGMGTDTQYF
>TRBJ1-2|TRBV5-1
CASSPGGDYGYTF
>TRBJ1-2|TRBV6-2/TRBV6-3
CASSPTWTVGYTF
>TRBJ1-2|TRBV7-8
CASSLAQPNYGYTF
>TRBJ1-2|TRBV27
CASSLLHKGVNYGYTF
>TRBJ1-3|TRBV29-1
CSVEDSHLTGGKNTIYF
>TRBJ1-5|TRBV4-2
CASSQSLRISNQPQHF
>TRBJ2-5|TRBV7-2
CASSLVSGGAQETQYF
>TRBJ2-1|TRBV6-6
CASSRPLDSGRAGSEQFF
>TRBJ1-4|TRBV28
CASSPPGQVDNEKLFF
>TRBJ1-2|TRBV5-4
CASSFGLGPNYGYTF
>TRBJ1-6|TRBV27
CASSPPVQGLFSYNSPLHF
>TRBJ2-2|TRBV7-2
CASSLAVLAGGSPGELFF
>TRBJ2-3|TRBV12-2
CASRLAPLARLLTDTQYF
>TRBJ1-2|TRBV27
CASSYRGSDGYTF
>TRBJ2-2|TRBV4-2
CASSQREGNTGELFF
>TRBJ2-7|TRBV12-3/TRBV12-4
CASSLPGYEQYF
>TRBJ2-3|TRBV15
CATSPGGVFTDTQYF
>TRBJ2-6|TRBV3-1/TRBV3-2
CASSQDARISGANVLTF
>TRBJ2-3|TRBV9
CASSVGGAADTQYF
>TRBJ2-3|TRBV9
CASSVAPTDTQYF
>TRBJ2-6|TRBV4-1
CASSPLQVGVSGANVLTF
>TRBJ1-5|TRBV10-3
CAISGGGQGGNQPQHF
>TRBJ1-1|TRBV20-1
CSARGATEAFF
>TRBJ2-7|TRBV29-1
CSVRRSSYEQYF
>TRBJ2-3|TRBV29-1
CSGGSGRGTDTQYF
>TRBJ1-6|TRBV14
CASSQAPVNSPLHF
>TRBJ2-2|TRBV5-1
CASTSWNTGELFF
>TRBJ1-5|TRBV11-2
CASSPDRGTQPQHF
>TRBJ2-3|TRBV3-1/TRBV3-2
CASSYRGSADTQYF
>TRBJ1-5|TRBV6-5
CASSPSGTTTQPQHF
>TRBJ2-1|TRBV29-1
CSGTGGSSYNEQFF
>TRBJ1-6|TRBV14
CASSQDRAPRSPLHF
>TRBJ1-3|TRBV5-6
CASSLGRFSGNTIYF
>TRBJ2-2|TRBV7-8
CASSLWLQGAQTGELFF
>TRBJ1-4|TRBV5-1
CASSITGSNEKLFF
>TRBJ2-3|TRBV29-1
CSGGTPSTDTQYF